The 30 T cell receptor beta chains presented below share a single source sample, sequenced in a study of shared clonotypes between healthy human individuals. The repertoire was sequenced with immunoSEQ multiplex PCR; TCRdb's copy has only in-frame clones and lacks some. The sample has some 2,000,000 clones; more than 90% are singletons. The source material was naive CD4+ T cells sorted from blood. As to subset: CD45RA+ positively selected. These TCRs come from a man in his late teens or twenties in good health.

The gene calls are TRBV5-4 and TRBJ2-7; 12 bases map to TRBD2. Germline V gene sequence: CDR1 SGHNT, CDR2 YYREEE (reference sequence). Losses at the gene ends were 4 bases for V and 7 bases for J; bases not matched to a gene: 9. CDR3 length: 15 amino acids. The CDR3 sequence: CASSGGGLAGWEQYF. CDR3 coding DNA: TGTGCCAGCAGCGGGGGAGGACTAGCGGGATGGGAGCAGTACTTC.

This clone appeared once. J is TRBJ2-3 and V is TRBV4-1; D perhaps matches TRBD2 (5 bases). Trimming cost V 1 base and J 8 bases, with 25 bases left between them. The CDR3 extends over 18 amino acids. CDR1 is MGHRA and CDR2 is YSYEKL in the germline V gene. The CDR3 reads CASSQGSGRNKGQVTQYF. The CDR3 bases are TGCGCCAGCAGCCAAGGAAGCGGACGGAATAAGGGTCAAGTTACGCAGTATTTT.

The chain combines TRBV5-1 with TRBJ2-7; D uncertain. Germline CDR1 reads SGHRS; CDR2 reads YFSETQ. V was cut by 3 bases and J by 5 bases, with 9 bases left in between. The CDR3 extends over 12 amino acids. Here the CDR3 reads CASSSYLDEQYF. The CDR3 bases are TGCGCCAGCAGCTCCTATCTCGACGAGCAGTACTTC.

A note on this clone: Other DNA sequences from this sample encode an identical CDR3 as well. The gene calls are TRBV7-2 and TRBJ2-3; 11 bases match TRBD2. CDR1 SGHTA and CDR2 FQGNSA come from the germline V gene. The CDR3 covers 15 residues. V was pared by 4 bases and J by 3 bases, with 3 bases of the junction left unmatched. CDR3 in amino acids: CASSSRLAGTDTQYF. The CDR3 coding sequence is TGTGCCAGCAGCTCCAGACTAGCGGGAACAGATACGCAGTATTTT.

The gene calls are TRBV2 and TRBJ2-7, with 8 positions matching TRBD1. Trimming removed 7 bases from V and 4 bases from J; junction bases left unmatched: 12. Germline V lookup: CDR1 SNHLY, CDR2 FYNNEI. This CDR3 is built from 15 residues. The CDR3 nucleotides read TGTGCCAGCAAACCCGACAGGGGTTCCCAGTACGAGCAGTACTTC. Protein sequence: CASKPDRGSQYEQYF.

This rearrangement joins TRBV5-4 to TRBJ2-3; D is unresolved. CDR3 length: 13 residues. CDR1 SGHNT and CDR2 YYREEE come from the germline V gene (reference sequence). V lost 0 bases to trimming and J lost 7 bases, with 9 bases between them. The CDR3 DNA reads TGTGCCAGCAGCTTGGCCTCCGAGAATACGCAGTATTTT. Protein product: CASSLASENTQYF.

On this clone: Other DNA sequences in this sample translate to the same CDR3. CDR3 sequence reads: CASSYSRGAYEQYF. The CDR3 DNA follows: TGTGCCAGCAGTTACAGCAGGGGGGCTTACGAGCAGTACTTC. The chain carries TRBV6-5 and TRBJ2-7; a possible D gene is TRBD1 (7 bases). Per the germline V gene, CDR1 is MNHEY and CDR2 is SVGAGI. This CDR3 spans 14 amino acids. With 2 bases removed from V and 4 bases from J, the gap between germline ends came to 12 bases.

As regards this clone: Other DNA sequences in the sample encode the same CDR3. The chain carries TRBV5-1 and TRBJ1-1, with D possibly TRBD1 on 5 matching bases. V was shortened by 2 bases and J by 1 base, with 6 bases between the two germline ends. The CDR3 is 13 amino acids. The germline CDR1 and CDR2 sequences are SGHRS and YFSETQ. CDR3 sequence reads: CASSFQGNTEAFF. The CDR3 nucleotides read TGCGCCAGCAGCTTTCAGGGGAACACTGAAGCTTTCTTT.

This sequence joins TRBV9 and TRBJ2-6, with 9 bases lining up with TRBD1. The V gene's germline CDR1 is SGDLS and CDR2 YYNGEE. Trimming removed 3 bases from V and 1 base from J; junction bases left unmatched: 8. This CDR3 is built from 18 residues. CDR3 sequence: CASSGIGTGRSGANVLTF. The CDR3 region has the DNA TGTGCCAGCAGCGGAATCGGGACAGGGCGGTCTGGGGCCAACGTCCTGACTTTC.

CDR3 nucleotide sequence: TGCGCCAGCAGCTTCACTAGCGGGGGGGCCCAAGAGACCCAGTACTTC. As protein: CASSFTSGGAQETQYF. This chain uses TRBV5-1 with TRBJ2-5, with TRBD2 matching 13 bases. V shed 2 bases, J shed 1 base, and the junction held 2 bases outside the gene matches. CDR1 is SGHRS, CDR2 YFSETQ, per germline. The CDR3 runs to 16 residues.

This clone has only one observation. The chain joins TRBV28 to TRBJ1-5; no clear D. CDR3 size: 13 residues. CDR1 and CDR2 from the germline V gene are MDHEN and SYDVKM. V dropped 7 bases and J dropped 7 bases, with 14 bases sitting between them. The CDR3 DNA is TGTGCCAGCAATCAAGTGACCAGCCAGCCCCAGCATTTT. Protein sequence: CASNQVTSQPQHF. The full variable domain, its missing parts supplied by reference TRBV28 and TRBJ1-5, is DVKVTQSSRYLVKRTGEKVFLECVQDMDHENMFWYRQDPGLGLRLIYFSYDVKMKEKGDIPEGYSVSREKKERFSLILESASTNQTSMYLCASNQVTSQPQHFGDGTRLSIL.

The rearrangement joins TRBV5-1 to TRBJ2-1, with 9 positions matching TRBD1. CDR3 length: 15 residues. Germline loops: CDR1 SGHRS, CDR2 YFSETQ. V shed 3 bases and J 4 bases; nucleotides not matched to a gene: 5. CDR3 in DNA: TGCGCCAGCAGCTCGGACAGGGGCGGATACAATGAGCAGTTCTTC. Protein product: CASSSDRGGYNEQFF.

The J gene is TRBJ1-1, the V gene TRBV10-3, with 7 bases lining up with TRBD1. The germline gives CDR1 ENHRY, CDR2 SYGVKD. This CDR3 has 13 amino acids. V gave up 0 bases and J gave up 5 bases; unmatched junction bases: 0. DNA for the CDR3: TGTGCCATCAGTGAGTCGACAGGGACTGAAGCTTTCTTT. Its protein product is CAISESTGTEAFF.

The chain employs TRBV10-3 and TRBJ2-3; 10 positions agree with TRBD1. V was clipped by 6 bases and J by 6 bases; unmatched bases: 6. The CDR3 totals 14 residues. CDR1 is ENHRY, CDR2 SYGVKD, per germline. CDR3 sequence: CAISLGTGVDTQYF. The CDR3 DNA reads TGTGCCATCAGCCTTGGGACAGGGGTCGATACGCAGTATTTT.

This clone was recorded once. Within the sample, other DNA sequences also encode this same CDR3. The rearrangement uses TRBV30 and TRBJ2-7; D is uncertain. This CDR3 is 12 amino acids long. Trimming removed 0 bases at V and 2 bases at J, with 5 bases between. CDR1 is GTSNPN, CDR2 SVGIG, per germline (reference sequence). The CDR3 region is CAWSVGPYEQYF. CDR3 in DNA: TGTGCCTGGAGTGTAGGCCCCTACGAGCAGTACTTC.

Notes on this clone: This sample also contains other DNA sequences that code for the same CDR3. The chain couples TRBV28 to TRBJ2-4; the D gene is possibly TRBD1 (6 bases). This CDR3 contains 14 residues. The ends were cut back, 5 bases at V and 1 base at J, with 9 bases in the middle. The germline V gene encodes CDR1 MDHEN and CDR2 SYDVKM. CDR3 in DNA: TGTGCCAGCAGTCTCACAGGGGCCAAAAACATTCAGTACTTC. This encodes CASSLTGAKNIQYF.

The chain links TRBV13 to TRBJ1-1; 8 bases are shared with TRBD1. CDR3 length: 16 amino acids. J gave up 0 bases and V 3 bases, and 6 bases lay outside the gene matches. Germline values: CDR1 PRHDT, CDR2 FYEKMQ (reference sequence). The CDR3 coding sequence is TGTGCCAGCAGCTTTTCGGGACAGGTTATGAACACTGAAGCTTTCTTT. This gives the protein CASSFSGQVMNTEAFF.

The sample holds one count of this clone. The V gene is TRBV5-1, the J gene TRBJ2-1; 7 nucleotides match TRBD2. The trim removed 4 bases at V and 7 bases at J, leaving 8 bases unmatched. The CDR3 length is 14 residues. The germline V gene has CDR1 SGHRS and CDR2 YFSETQ. As DNA, the CDR3 is TGCGCCAGCAGCCCGAGCGGGAATGGGAATGAGCAGTTCTTC. Translating gives CASSPSGNGNEQFF.

The CDR3 DNA reads TGCGCCAGCAGCCATGGAGCCCGGAGGGGTGCGAACACCGGGGAGCTGTTTTTT. Translation gives CASSHGARRGANTGELFF. The rearrangement joins TRBV4-1 to TRBJ2-2; a weak D match, TRBD2 (6 bases). CDR1 MGHRA and CDR2 YSYEKL come from the germline V gene. V lost 3 bases and J 0 bases, leaving 17 bases between the germline ends. CDR3 length: 18 amino acids.

This chain joins TRBV5-1 and TRBJ1-1; D not certain. The CDR3 spans 16 residues. Per germline, CDR1 SGHRS and CDR2 YFSETQ. V gave up 0 bases and J gave up 1 base, with 13 bases separating them. The CDR3 nucleotides are TGCGCCAGCAGCTTGGGGGCCGGGTTGGAGAACACTGAAGCTTTCTTT. Protein sequence: CASSLGAGLENTEAFF.

This clone occurred once. The CDR3: CASSLQGPSSYNSPLHF. The CDR3 nucleotides read TGTGCCAGCAGCCTTCAGGGACCCAGCTCCTATAATTCACCCCTCCACTTT. The chain carries TRBV7-8 and TRBJ1-6, with D possibly matching TRBD1 (5 bases). CDR1 and CDR2 from the germline V gene are SGHVS and FQNEAQ. Trimming stripped 5 bases from V and 0 bases from J, with 14 bases between. The CDR3 has 17 residues.

J is TRBJ2-3 and V is TRBV7-9; D call uncertain. CDR3 length: 14 residues. V lost 5 bases and J lost 5, with 14 bases in between. Germline lookup yields CDR1 SEHNR and CDR2 FQNEAQ (reference sequence). The CDR3 nucleotides are TGTGCCAGCAGCCCTTTTAACCCGGGAGATACGCAGTATTTT. Protein: CASSPFNPGDTQYF.

This chain joins TRBV15 and TRBJ1-2; 8 bases are shared with TRBD1. Trimming at V came to 0 bases and at J to 8 bases, leaving 5 bases not matched to a gene. Germline values: CDR1 LNHNV, CDR2 YYDKDF (reference sequence). The CDR3 length is 14 residues. The CDR3 region is CATSRDRTGPGYTF. DNA of the CDR3: TGTGCCACCAGCAGAGATCGGACAGGGCCGGGCTACACCTTC.

The chain has TRBV14 and TRBJ2-5; the match to TRBD2 covers 13 bases. V shed 6 bases and J 5 bases; nucleotides not matched to a gene: 0. The V gene's germline CDR1 is SGHDN and CDR2 FVKESK. This CDR3 comprises 13 residues. As DNA, the CDR3 is TGTGCCAGCAGACTAGCGGGAGGGGAGACCCAGTACTTC. It translates to CASRLAGGETQYF.

The J gene is TRBJ2-7, the V gene TRBV6-5; weak D call: TRBD1 (6 bases). Germline V gives CDR1 MNHEY, CDR2 SVGAGI. The CDR3 runs 14 residues. V dropped 4 bases and J dropped 0 bases, with 10 bases sitting between them. This CDR3 is CASSWDKFSYEQYF. CDR3 in DNA: TGTGCCAGCAGTTGGGACAAGTTCTCCTACGAGCAGTACTTC.

This chain joins TRBV6-5 and TRBJ1-2; 7 bases fit TRBD1. The CDR3 runs 15 residues. CDR1 is MNHEY, CDR2 SVGAGI, per germline. With 5 bases clipped from V and 2 bases from J, the junction kept 8 bases outside the gene matches. As DNA, the CDR3 is TGTGCCAGCAGTCGGGCCGGGGACAGAAACTATGGCTACACCTTC. This codes for CASSRAGDRNYGYTF.

This sequence joins TRBV27 and TRBJ1-2, with 7 nucleotides matching TRBD1. CDR3 size: 15 residues. V lost 3 bases, J lost 2 bases, and 6 bases stayed unmatched. Germline V gene data show CDR1 as MNHEY and CDR2 as SMNVEV (reference sequence). CDR3 nucleotide sequence: TGTGCCAGCAGTTTGTCCGGGACAGTAAACTATGGCTACACCTTC. The encoded protein is CASSLSGTVNYGYTF.

The chain joins TRBV21-1 to TRBJ2-7; the D segment call TRBD2 is taken from the table without a DNA check. TRBV21-1 is deemed a pseudogene. The CDR3 totals 16 residues. The CDR3 bases are TGTGCCAGCAGCAAAAAAAACCGAGGCTCACTCTACGAGCAGTACTTC. Translating gives CASSKKNRGSLYEQYF.

A single count supports this clone. The chain links TRBV5-1 to TRBJ1-6, with D possibly matching TRBD1 (5 bases). Germline loops: CDR1 SGHRS, CDR2 YFSETQ. Between the trimmed V and J ends, which lost 4 bases and 0 bases, there was a span of 17 bases. The CDR3 contains 18 residues. Written as DNA, the CDR3 is TGCGCCAGCAGCCCCGGGACCCTCGAGGTCTCCTATAATTCACCCCTCCACTTT. It yields the protein CASSPGTLEVSYNSPLHF.

The V and J genes are TRBV5-1 and TRBJ1-2; a possible D gene is TRBD1 (6 bases). The CDR3 extends over 13 amino acids. CDR1 is SGHRS, CDR2 YFSETQ, per germline. V shed 3 bases and J shed 6 bases, with 12 bases lying between them. The CDR3 loop is CASSSTGSNGYTF. The DNA of the CDR3 is TGCGCCAGCAGCTCAACAGGGTCCAATGGCTACACCTTC.